This T cell receptor (beta chain) appears in the sequencing data of a study of blood T cells in healthy people across ages. General study results and limits: Unknown CMV status may confound age-related changes in expanded clones.

A sample-barcoded 5' primer and a J-beta primer mix were used in a second PCR of roughly 7 to 11 cycles. MiXCR, applied by TCRdb to the 5' RACE reads, yields one record per CDR3 protein. Of some 850,000 distinct CDR3 sequences in the sample, roughly 24% are singletons; the top ten hold around 3%. Every donor gave 8 to 10 milliliters of peripheral blood. There are many counts of this clonotype. Its antigen is as yet unknown. The same sample was also used in a study of T cells of mothers and their children. That source notes: Each child gave about 3 million TCR beta CDR3 reads (each mother, over 9.5 million).

The sample was blood. This receptor was identified in a boy younger than 18 in good health.

The CDR3 is CASSRTGGAAGANVLTF. CDR3 nucleotide sequence: TGTGCCAGCAGCCGGACAGGGGGCGCCGCTGGGGCCAACGTCCTGACTTTC. The chain recombines TRBV7-3 with TRBJ2-6; 11 bases align to TRBD1. V shed 5 bases and J 2 bases; nucleotides not matched to a gene: 5. The CDR3 runs 17 residues. The germline gives CDR1 SGHTA, CDR2 FQGTGA.